A single sample gave rise to the 2 T cell receptor beta chains below, sequenced in a study of T cell clonotyping in hematopoietic cell transplantation. Sample time point: recipient sample about 28 days before transplant, after cytoreduction. The repertoire was sequenced with immunoSEQ multiplex PCR; TCRdb's copy has only in-frame clones and lacks some. This table holds 46,000 or so clones, 65% to 90% found once. Specimen: peripheral blood mononuclear cells, collected before stem cell transplant. The source of these receptors is a man in his 60s with biphenotypic leukemia. Some clones in this sample may be carry-over from other donors' samples.

The V gene is TRBV9, the J gene TRBJ1-5; TRBD1 aligns across 7 bases. Trimming removed 4 bases from V and 4 bases from J; junction bases left unmatched: 8. Per the germline V gene, CDR1 is SGDLS and CDR2 is YYNGEE. This CDR3 is 15 amino acids long. The CDR3 nucleotides read TGTGCCAGCAGCCCCTCGACAGGGAGGAATCAGCCCCAGCATTTT. This codes for CASSPSTGRNQPQHF.

The J gene is TRBJ2-5, the V gene TRBV5-1, with D possibly called TRBD1 or TRBD2 (5 bases each). The V end was cut by 6 bases, the J end by 5 bases, with 20 bases between. In germline, CDR1 is SGHRS, CDR2 YFSETQ. The CDR3 consists of 15 residues. CDR3 protein: CASTPRGGLPETQYF. DNA for the CDR3: TGCGCCAGCACACCCCGGGGCGGGCTGCCGGAGACCCAGTACTTC.